This record looks at one TCR beta chain sequence and its context. Its antigen is still unknown. One end of the junction is discordant with germline, which a read error may explain. The length of the CDR3 is 14 residues. CDR1 and CDR2 (germline): SGHRS, YFSETQ. Primers included in the PCR were 60 Vbeta and 13 Jbeta primers. The repertoire was sequenced with immunoSEQ multiplex PCR; TCRdb's copy has only in-frame clones and lacks some. The table lists over 110,000 clones, approximately 80% of them singletons. This sample stems from a study of cytomegalovirus exposure and HLA in healthy donors. Study-wide background: The Caucasian-associated ancestry cluster held around 76% of 300 to 450 genotyped donors. Overall study results and limits: Immune exposure information available was restricted to CMV serostatus. In an earlier analysis, most TCR beta V segments were productive about 87% or about 30% of the time. While the bulk of TCR sequences proved rare, some public TCRs turned up in many donors.

This sequence joins TRBV5-1 and TRBJ1-2, with 10 bases aligning to TRBD1. This sequence was found in a female donor in good health and CMV-seronegative. The sequenced sample was PBMCs. CDR3 nucleotides: TGCGCCAGCAGCTTGGGAGGGACAGGGGATGGCTACCCCTTC. Translation gives CASSLGGTGDGYPF. Supplemented by reference TRBV5-1 and TRBJ1-2, the full variable domain reads KAGVTQTPRYLIKTRGQQVTLSCSPISGHRSVSWYQQTPGQGLQFLFEYFSETQRNKGNFPGRFSGRQFSNSRSEMNVSTLELGDSALYLCASSLGGTGDGYPFGSGTRLTVV.